The sequence of this T cell receptor (beta chain) was determined in a study of Graves' ophthalmopathy and Graves' hyperthyroidism. Study-wide results and caveats: Ophthalmopathy could be told apart from stable hyperthyroidism by a 13-signature model (approximately 90% sensitivity, 80% to 84% specificity).

Concerning this clonotype itself: What it binds is not known.

Pregnant or lactating patients and those with other autoimmune diseases or uncontrolled infections were excluded. Fresh peripheral blood, roughly 9.8 ml, was the PBMC source. TCR beta CDR3 amplification used RNA transcripts. First-round RT-PCR employed HTBI primers, with a second-round multiplex PCR after it. MiXCR, run by TCRdb on the multiplex PCR reads, gives a single entry per CDR3 protein. The sample has about 370,000 distinct CDR3 sequences, about 17% seen once. The length of the CDR3 is 13 residues. V lost 4 bases to trimming and J lost 1 base, with 7 bases between them. The sequencing input was peripheral blood. This chain joins TRBV12-3 or TRBV12-4 and TRBJ2-5; D uncertain. The TCR comes from a woman under 30 with Graves' ophthalmopathy. CDR3 nucleotide sequence: TGTGCCAGCAGTTGGGCGCTCCAAGAGACCCAGTACTTC. This encodes CASSWALQETQYF.